This TCR beta chain is from a study of blood T cells in healthy people across ages. Roughly 10 milliliters was the volume of peripheral blood drawn from each donor. This clonotype has just a few counts. Germline V gene sequence: CDR1 SGHVS, CDR2 FQNEAQ. This CDR3 contains 13 residues. Sample-barcoded 5' priming and a J-beta primer mix drove a second PCR of about 6 to 11 cycles. One entry per CDR3 protein, called by TCRdb with MiXCR from the 5' RACE reads. The data show around 1,000,000 distinct CDR3 sequences, about 23% seen once. Another study also made use of these data, one on T cells of mothers and their children.

The sequenced material came from blood. The clonotype was recovered from a girl aged 2 to 9 in good health. The J gene is TRBJ2-5, the V gene TRBV7-8, with a possible D match to TRBD2 (6 bases). The J call is uncertain, as TRBJ2-7 better fits the DNA end. This CDR3 is CASSTTGDYEQYF. In DNA, the CDR3 is TGTGCCAGCAGTACTACGGGAGACTACGAGCAGTACTTC.